This T cell receptor beta chain is from a study of T cells in Graves' hyperthyroidism and ophthalmopathy. The CDR3 contains 15 residues. V was pared by 7 bases and J by 9 bases, with 19 bases between. Germline CDR1 reads SNHLY; CDR2 reads FYNNEI. TCR beta CDR3 regions were amplified from RNA. HTBI primers were the set used in a first-round RT-PCR of the TCR CDR3. TCRdb re-called the multiplex PCR reads with MiXCR, one entry per CDR3 protein. This sample has more than 450,000 distinct CDR3 sequences, with 13% to 15% found just once. This clonotype appeared many times. The sequence was collected from a woman aged 40 to 55 with Graves' hyperthyroidism. The chain employs TRBV2 and TRBJ1-6; D may be TRBD1 (5 bases). Sample: blood. The CDR3 reads CASTFDQGLSSPLHF. The CDR3 region has the DNA TGTGCCAGCACATTTGACCAGGGATTGAGTTCACCCCTCCACTTT.